This TCR beta chain came from a study of cytomegalovirus exposure and HLA in healthy donors. V lost 7 bases, J lost 2 bases, and 14 bases lay in between. The CDR3 has 14 amino acids. Per the germline V gene, CDR1 is SEHNR and CDR2 is FQNEAQ (reference sequence). 13 Jbeta primers and 60 Vbeta primers were used for the PCR. The data were produced by immunoSEQ multiplex PCR, yet TCRdb's version contains in-frame clones alone and is incomplete. The table records hundreds of thousands of clones, about three quarters of them present only once. The V and J genes are TRBV7-9 and TRBJ2-5, with D hard to call. The sequence was obtained from a male donor in good health and CMV-seronegative. The sample consisted of PBMCs. This CDR3 is CASTFISTQETQYF. Here the CDR3 DNA reads TGTGCCAGCACCTTTATAAGCACTCAAGAGACCCAGTACTTC.